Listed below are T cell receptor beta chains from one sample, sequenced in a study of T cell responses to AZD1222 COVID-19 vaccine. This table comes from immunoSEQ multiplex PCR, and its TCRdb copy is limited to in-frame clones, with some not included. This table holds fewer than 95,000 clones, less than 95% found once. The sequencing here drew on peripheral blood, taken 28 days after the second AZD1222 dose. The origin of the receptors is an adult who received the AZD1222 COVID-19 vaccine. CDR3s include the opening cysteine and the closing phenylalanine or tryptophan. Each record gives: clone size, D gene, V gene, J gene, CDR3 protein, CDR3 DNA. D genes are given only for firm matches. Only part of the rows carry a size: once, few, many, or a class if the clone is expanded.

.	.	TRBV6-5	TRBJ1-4	CASSSHPMGEKLFF	TGTGCCAGCAGTTCTCACCCGATGGGGGAAAAACTGTTTTTT
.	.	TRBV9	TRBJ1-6	CASSTRQDNSPLHF	TGTGCCAGCAGCACCCGACAGGATAATTCACCCCTCCACTTT
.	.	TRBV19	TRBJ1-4	CASMDGGRTNEKLFF	TGTGCCAGTATGGACGGAGGGCGGACTAATGAAAAACTGTTTTTT
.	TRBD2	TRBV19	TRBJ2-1	CASSIGLADNEQFF	TGTGCCAGTAGTATAGGACTAGCGGACAATGAGCAGTTCTTC
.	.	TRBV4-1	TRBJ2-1	CASSQEITTAREQFF	TGCGCCAGCAGCCAAGAAATAACCACGGCGAGGGAGCAGTTCTTC
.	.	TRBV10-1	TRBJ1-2	CASSGQDGYGYTF	TGCGCCAGCAGTGGTCAGGATGGGTATGGCTACACCTTC
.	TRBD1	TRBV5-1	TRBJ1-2	CASSLAQGDGYTF	TGCGCCAGCAGCTTGGCACAGGGGGATGGCTACACCTTC
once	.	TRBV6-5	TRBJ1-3	CASTRTGPGNTIYF	TGTGCCAGCACCCGTACAGGGCCCGGAAACACCATATATTTT
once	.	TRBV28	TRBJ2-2	CASSQGRLTANTGELFF	TGTGCCAGCAGTCAGGGCCGCCTGACCGCGAACACCGGGGAGCTGTTTTTT
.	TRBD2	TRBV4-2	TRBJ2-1	CASSRTGTSGYNEQFF	TGTGCCAGCAGCCGGACCGGGACTAGCGGCTACAATGAGCAGTTCTTC
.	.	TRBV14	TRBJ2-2	CASSPARGWTGELFF	TGTGCCAGCAGCCCGGCGCGGGGATGGACCGGGGAGCTGTTTTTT
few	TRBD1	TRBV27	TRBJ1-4	CASGPQGEEKLFF	TGTGCCAGCGGCCCTCAGGGGGAGGAAAAACTGTTTTTT
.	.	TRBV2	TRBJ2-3	CASAVSGDTQYF	TGTGCCAGCGCGGTTAGTGGCGATACGCAGTATTTT
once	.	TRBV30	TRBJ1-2	CASSRHPLANYGYTF	TGTGCCAGCTCCCGGCACCCCTTAGCTAACTATGGCTACACCTTC
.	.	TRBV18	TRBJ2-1	CASSRDRDGHYNEQFF	TGTGCCAGCTCACGAGACCGGGACGGGCACTACAATGAGCAGTTCTTC
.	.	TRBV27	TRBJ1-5	CASSPQVARGQPQHF	TGTGCCAGCAGCCCACAGGTGGCCCGCGGGCAGCCCCAGCATTTT
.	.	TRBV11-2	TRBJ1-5	CASSLQRNQPQHF	TGTGCCAGCAGCTTACAACGGAATCAGCCCCAGCATTTT
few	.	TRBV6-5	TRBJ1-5	CASSLQGSNQPQHF	TGTGCCAGCAGCCTCCAGGGCAGCAATCAGCCCCAGCATTTT
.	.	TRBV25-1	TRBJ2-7	CASSEYRGYEQYF	TGTGCCAGCAGTGAATATAGAGGGTACGAGCAGTACTTC
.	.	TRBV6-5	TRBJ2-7	CASRVSWNSFEQYF	TGTGCCAGCAGGGTGAGCTGGAACTCATTCGAGCAGTACTTC
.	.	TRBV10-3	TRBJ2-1	CAISESRTSWFF	TGTGCCATCAGTGAGTCCCGGACCTCGTGGTTCTTC
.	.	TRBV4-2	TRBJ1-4	CASRRASVEDEKLFF	TGTGCCAGCAGAAGGGCGTCGGTAGAGGATGAAAAACTGTTTTTT
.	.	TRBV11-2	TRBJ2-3	CASSLEGDTQYF	TGTGCCAGCAGCTTAGAAGGTGATACGCAGTATTTT
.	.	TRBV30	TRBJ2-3	CAWSVGDTQYF	TGTGCCTGGAGCGTGGGGGATACGCAGTATTTT
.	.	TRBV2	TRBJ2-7	CASSGTYEQYF	TGTGCCAGCAGCGGGACCTACGAGCAGTACTTC
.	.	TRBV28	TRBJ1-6	CASSLGDRTNSPLHF	TGTGCCAGCAGTTTAGGTGACAGGACTAATTCACCCCTCCACTTT
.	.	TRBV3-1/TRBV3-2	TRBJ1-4	CASSPRGGASEKLFF	TGTGCCAGCAGCCCCCGGGGAGGGGCGAGTGAAAAACTGTTTTTT
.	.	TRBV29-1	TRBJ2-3	CSVPSRGMGDTQYF	TGCAGCGTTCCGTCCAGGGGCATGGGAGATACGCAGTATTTT
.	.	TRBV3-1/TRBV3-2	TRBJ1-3	CASSHRNRGNTIYF	TGTGCCAGCAGCCACCGGAACAGGGGAAACACCATATATTTT
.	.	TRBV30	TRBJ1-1	CAWRPGAGYFTEAFF	TGTGCCTGGAGGCCCGGGGCAGGGTATTTCACTGAAGCTTTCTTT
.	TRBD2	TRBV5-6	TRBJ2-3	CASSLQASGTSTDTQYF	TGTGCCAGCAGCTTGCAAGCTAGCGGTACTAGCACAGATACGCAGTATTTT
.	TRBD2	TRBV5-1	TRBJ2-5	CASSVNTIGLAGSETQYF	TGCGCCAGCAGCGTTAACACTATAGGACTAGCGGGTAGCGAGACCCAGTACTTC
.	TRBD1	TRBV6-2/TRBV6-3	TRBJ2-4	CASSTGQGVRHIQYF	TGTGCCAGCAGCACTGGACAGGGGGTTCGTCACATTCAGTACTTC
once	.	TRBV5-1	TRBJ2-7	CASSSGGVNYEQYF	TGCGCCAGCAGCTCAGGAGGGGTGAACTACGAGCAGTACTTC
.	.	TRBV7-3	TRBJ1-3	CASSLKGGAGNTIYF	TGTGCCAGCAGCTTAAAGGGGGGTGCTGGAAACACCATATATTTT
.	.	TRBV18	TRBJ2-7	CASSPGGTQFYEQYF	TGTGCCAGCTCACCAGGCGGGACGCAATTCTACGAGCAGTACTTC
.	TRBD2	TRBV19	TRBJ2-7	CASSIGQREKRYEQYF	TGTGCCAGTAGTATCGGGCAGCGGGAGAAGAGGTACGAGCAGTACTTC
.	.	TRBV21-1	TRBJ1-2	CASSRLGYTF	TGTGCCAGCAGTCGGTTGGGCTACACCTTC
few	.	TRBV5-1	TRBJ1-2	CASSLEQGGYGYTF	TGCGCCAGCAGCTTAGAACAGGGAGGGTATGGCTACACCTTC
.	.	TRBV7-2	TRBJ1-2	CASSLTPQLGYTF	TGTGCCAGCAGCTTAACCCCCCAGCTGGGCTACACCTTC
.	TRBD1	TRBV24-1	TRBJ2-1	CATSDLDREQFF	TGTGCCACCAGTGATCTGGACAGGGAGCAGTTCTTC
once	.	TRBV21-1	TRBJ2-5	CASSKERRGSQETQYF	TGTGCCAGCAGCAAAGAGAGGAGGGGGTCTCAAGAGACCCAGTACTTC
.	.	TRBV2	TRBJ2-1	CASRPGQPHNEQFF	TGTGCCAGCAGACCGGGACAACCCCACAATGAGCAGTTCTTC
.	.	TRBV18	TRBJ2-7	CASSPQTGRGLYEQYF	TGTGCCAGCTCACCACAGACGGGACGGGGCCTCTACGAGCAGTACTTC
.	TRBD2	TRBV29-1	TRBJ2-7	CSVRAGGIGEQYF	TGCAGCGTTAGAGCGGGAGGGATCGGCGAGCAGTACTTC